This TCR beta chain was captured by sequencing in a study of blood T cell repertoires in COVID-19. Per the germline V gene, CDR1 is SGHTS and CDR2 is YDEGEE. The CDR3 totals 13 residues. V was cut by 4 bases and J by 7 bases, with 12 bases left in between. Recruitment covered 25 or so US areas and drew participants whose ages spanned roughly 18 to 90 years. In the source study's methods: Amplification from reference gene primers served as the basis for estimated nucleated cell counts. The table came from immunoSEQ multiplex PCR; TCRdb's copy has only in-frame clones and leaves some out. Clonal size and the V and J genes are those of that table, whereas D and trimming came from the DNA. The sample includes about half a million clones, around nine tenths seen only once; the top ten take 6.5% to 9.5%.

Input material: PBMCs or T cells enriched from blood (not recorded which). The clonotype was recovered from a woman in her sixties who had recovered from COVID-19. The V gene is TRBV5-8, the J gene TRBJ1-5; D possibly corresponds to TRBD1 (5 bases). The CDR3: CASSLLRGQPQHF. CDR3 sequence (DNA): TGTGCCAGCAGCCTTCTAAGGGGCCAGCCCCAGCATTTT. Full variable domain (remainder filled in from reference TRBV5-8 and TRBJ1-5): EAGVTQSPTHLIKTRGQQATLRCSPISGHTSVYWYQQALGLGLQFLLWYDEGEERNRGNFPPRFSGRQFPNYSSELNVNALELEDSALYLCASSLLRGQPQHFGDGTRLSIL.